The 5 T cell receptor beta chains below come from one sample, sequenced in a study of cytomegalovirus exposure and HLA in healthy donors. PCR employed 60 Vbeta and 13 Jbeta primers. Clones were read by immunoSEQ multiplex PCR, and TCRdb kept only the in-frame ones, dropping some. The sample holds about 190,000 clones, around 75% seen once. Sample: PBMCs. The receptors originated from a woman between 25 and 40 years old in good health and CMV-seropositive.

This chain joins TRBV7-2 and TRBJ2-1, with TRBD1 matching over 9 bases. The J segment lost 5 bases and the V segment lost 5 bases, leaving 7 bases of the junction unmatched. Germline CDR1 and CDR2: SGHTA and FQGNSA. The CDR3 covers 15 residues. The CDR3 DNA reads TGTGCCAGCAGCCCGTTACAGGGGGCGAACAATGAGCAGTTCTTC. This translates into CASSPLQGANNEQFF.

The chain links TRBV15 to TRBJ2-2; TRBD2 is a possible D gene (6 bases). The CDR3 is made up of 14 amino acids. Trimming stripped 4 bases from V and 2 bases from J, with 8 bases between. The V gene's germline CDR1 is LNHNV and CDR2 YYDKDF (reference sequence). The CDR3, as DNA: TGTGCCACCAGCAAGGCGGGAAACACCGGGGAGCTGTTTTTT. Translating gives CATSKAGNTGELFF.

The gene calls are TRBV6-1 and TRBJ2-7; 13 bases align to TRBD2. Germline lookup yields CDR1 MNHNS and CDR2 SASEGT. J was trimmed by 6 bases and V by 3 bases; bases with no gene match: 8. The CDR3 has 16 amino acids. In nucleotides, the CDR3 is TGTGCCAGCAGTGAGACTAGCGGGAGGAGAAAATCCGAGCAGTACTTC. Encoded protein: CASSETSGRRKSEQYF.

This clone was seen once. V is TRBV7-2 and J is TRBJ2-7; D might be TRBD2 (6 bases). This CDR3 has 14 residues. V shed 5 bases and J shed 5 bases, with 16 bases lying between them. Germline V gene lookup returns CDR1 SGHTA and CDR2 FQGNSA. This chain's CDR3 is CASSPRPGDHEQYF. The CDR3 coding sequence is TGTGCCAGCAGCCCGCGCCCGGGGGACCACGAGCAGTACTTC.

The chain is built from TRBV6-5 and TRBJ1-5; unclear D gene. In germline, CDR1 is MNHEY, CDR2 SVGAGI. The CDR3 length is 12 residues. The V end was cut by 5 bases, the J end by 7 bases, with 9 bases between. The CDR3 loop is CASSGGRQPQHF. CDR3 DNA: TGTGCCAGCAGTGGAGGCCGGCAGCCCCAGCATTTT.